One sample yielded the 25 T cell receptor beta chains listed below, sequenced in a study of beta chain features in type 1 diabetes. Findings and caveats of the study: All four CD4+ subsets of Type 1 diabetes patients contained TCRB CDR3s that were moderately but significantly shorter.

Expressed TCRB transcripts got sequenced, as all isolated RNA was reverse transcribed. Data came from immunoSEQ multiplex PCR; TCRdb stores just in-frame clones and leaves some out. The table records hundreds of thousands of clones, around 15% of them present only once. These TCRs are of unknown antigen specificity. The sample taken for sequencing was naive CD4+ T cells from blood. These receptors originate from a man younger than 30 with type 1 diabetes.

V usage is TRBV5-1 and J usage is TRBJ2-7, with D possibly being TRBD1 (6 bases). Per the germline V gene, CDR1 is SGHRS and CDR2 is YFSETQ. V lost 0 bases, J lost 6 bases, and 7 bases lay in between. The CDR3 spans 12 residues. CDR3 loop: CASSLDRAEQYF. The CDR3 DNA reads as TGCGCCAGCAGCTTGGACAGGGCCGAGCAGTACTTC.

This clone was seen a handful of times. J is TRBJ1-4 and V is TRBV27; 7 bases align to TRBD1. V dropped 8 bases and J dropped 5; count of bases not matched to a gene: 8. Germline V CDR1 and CDR2: MNHEY, SMNVEV (reference sequence). This CDR3 is 14 amino acids long. The CDR3 reads CASASGQLNEKLFF. The CDR3 DNA reads as TGTGCCAGCGCATCGGGACAGTTGAATGAAAAACTGTTTTTT.

The genes are TRBV2 and TRBJ2-2, with D perhaps matching TRBD1 (6 bases). Germline-derived CDR1 and CDR2 are SNHLY and FYNNEI. Trimming left V 7 bases short and J 3 bases short, with 15 bases between. This CDR3 contains 15 residues. The CDR3: CASTKDSIYTGELFF. Here the CDR3 DNA reads TGTGCCAGCACCAAGGACAGCATATACACCGGGGAGCTGTTTTTT.

There are a few counts of this clone. The chain couples TRBV5-1 to TRBJ2-5; possibly TRBD1 or TRBD2 for D (5 bases each). V gave up 4 bases and J gave up 1 base, with 11 bases separating them. The CDR3 length is 14 residues. The germline V gene has CDR1 SGHRS and CDR2 YFSETQ. CDR3 residues: CASSTGTFQETQYF. In DNA form, the CDR3 reads TGCGCCAGCAGCACCGGGACCTTCCAAGAGACCCAGTACTTC.

This clone was observed a few times. This chain links TRBV6-6 with TRBJ2-1; the D gene is possibly TRBD2 (5 bases). V lost 6 bases to trimming and J lost 0 bases, with 9 bases between them. The CDR3 has 14 residues. The germline V gene encodes CDR1 MNHNY and CDR2 SVGAGI (reference sequence). The CDR3 DNA reads as TGTGCCAGCAGGGAAGGGAGCTCCTACAATGAGCAGTTCTTC. Translation: CASREGSSYNEQFF.

This clone was seen more than once but under ten times. The chain is built from TRBV5-1 and TRBJ1-5, with D possibly TRBD1 on 5 matching bases. V lost 5 bases to trimming and J lost 3 bases, with 9 bases between them. This CDR3 has 13 residues. Per germline, CDR1 SGHRS and CDR2 YFSETQ. The CDR3 is CASRRDSNQPQHF. In DNA, the CDR3 is TGCGCCAGCAGACGGGACTCCAATCAGCCCCAGCATTTT.

The V and J genes are TRBV2 and TRBJ1-2, with 7 positions matching TRBD1. J was trimmed by 6 bases and V by 5 bases; bases with no gene match: 3. The CDR3 contains 12 residues. CDR1 and CDR2 from the germline V gene are SNHLY and FYNNEI. The CDR3 spells CASSQGQNGYTF. CDR3 nucleotide sequence: TGTGCCAGCAGTCAGGGACAGAATGGCTACACCTTC.

This rearrangement joins TRBV7-9 to TRBJ2-7, with D possibly matching TRBD1 (6 bases). V was clipped by 2 bases and J by 7 bases, with 6 bases between them. Germline CDR1 is SEHNR and CDR2 is FQNEAQ (reference sequence). This CDR3 spans 11 amino acids. The CDR3, as DNA: TGTGCCAGCAGCTTACAGGGGGAGCAGTACTTC. It codes for CASSLQGEQYF.

This clone was detected a few times. This chain uses TRBV7-2 with TRBJ2-7; D is undetermined. V was cut by 5 bases and J by 3 bases, with 11 bases left in between. The V gene's germline CDR1 is SGHTA and CDR2 FQGNSA. This CDR3 has 13 amino acids. CDR3 in DNA: TGTGCCAGCAGCCACGGGCTTCACTACGAGCAGTACTTC. The encoded protein is CASSHGLHYEQYF. Together with reference TRBV7-2 and TRBJ2-7, the CDR3 gives the full variable domain: GAGVSQSPSNKVTEKGKDVELRCDPISGHTALYWYRQSLGQGLEFLIYFQGNSAPDKSGLPSDRFSAERTGGSVSTLTIQRTQQEDSAVYLCASSHGLHYEQYFGPGTRLTVT.

CDR3 sequence (DNA): TGCAGCGTTGCTGTTAGCGGGGGAAAAGAGACCCAGTACTTC. Translation gives CSVAVSGGKETQYF. The chain has TRBV29-1 and TRBJ2-5; 9 bases match TRBD2. The ends lost 4 bases at V and 3 bases at J; junction bases unmatched: 6. CDR1 is SQVTM and CDR2 is ANQGSEA in the germline V gene. The CDR3 has 14 residues. The whole variable domain, filled in from reference TRBV29-1 and TRBJ2-5, reads SAVISQKPSRDICQRGTSLTIQCQVDSQVTMMFWYRQQPGQSLTLIATANQGSEATYESGFVIDKFPISRPNLTFSTLTVSNMSPEDSSIYLCSVAVSGGKETQYFGPGTRLLVL.

V usage is TRBV2 and J usage is TRBJ2-4; D is unresolved. V was pared by 6 bases and J by 0 bases, with 6 bases between. The CDR3 is 13 residues long. Germline V gene lookup returns CDR1 SNHLY and CDR2 FYNNEI. The CDR3 region has the DNA TGTGCCAGCAGGGCCCTAGCCAAAAACATTCAGTACTTC. Translated, it gives CASRALAKNIQYF. Full variable domain (missing parts from reference TRBV2 and TRBJ2-4): EPEVTQTPSHQVTQMGQEVILRCVPISNHLYFYWYRQILGQKVEFLVSFYNNEISEKSEIFDDQFSVERPDGSNFTLKIRSTKLEDSAMYFCASRALAKNIQYFGAGTRLSVL.

This clone was picked up a small number of times. The chain links TRBV13 to TRBJ1-2; TRBD1 agrees at 10 bases. Germline CDR1 is PRHDT and CDR2 is FYEKMQ (reference sequence). The ends lost 3 bases at V and 7 bases at J; junction bases unmatched: 8. The CDR3 extends over 15 amino acids. CDR3 DNA: TGTGCCAGCAGCTTCCAGACAGGGGGCGCGAGTGGCTACACCTTC. This gives the protein CASSFQTGGASGYTF.

The V and J genes are TRBV30 and TRBJ2-3, with D tentatively TRBD1 (5 bases). From germline, CDR1 is GTSNPN and CDR2 SVGIG (reference sequence). The CDR3 covers 14 residues. Trimming took off 0 bases at V and 0 bases at J, with 7 bases between the two ends. For the CDR3, the DNA is TGTGCCTGGAGTGTCGACAGTAGCACAGATACGCAGTATTTT. It encodes CAWSVDSSTDTQYF.

The J gene is TRBJ2-5, the V gene TRBV2; 8 nucleotides match TRBD1. Trimming cost V 7 bases and J 3 bases; bases outside gene matches: 7. CDR1 and CDR2 from the germline V gene are SNHLY and FYNNEI. This CDR3 has 14 amino acids. The CDR3 is CASNRPTGEETQYF. CDR3 nucleotide sequence: TGTGCCAGCAATCGACCGACAGGGGAAGAGACCCAGTACTTC.

The V and J genes are TRBV6-4 and TRBJ1-4; D possibly corresponds to TRBD1 (6 bases). The CDR3 sequence is 13 residues long. V gave up 3 bases and J gave up 7 bases, with 9 bases separating them. Looked up from germline, CDR1 is MRHNA and CDR2 is SNTAGT. CDR3 protein: CASSEQGGEKLFF. CDR3 sequence (DNA): TGTGCCAGCAGTGAACAGGGTGGTGAAAAACTGTTTTTT.

The chain recombines TRBV11-2 with TRBJ2-7; D possibly corresponds to TRBD2 (6 bases). V gave up 3 bases and J gave up 3 bases, with 15 bases separating them. The V gene's germline CDR1 is SGHAT and CDR2 FQNNGV. The CDR3 loop spans 15 amino acids. CDR3 sequence: CASSLGDFVLYEQYF. As DNA, the CDR3 is TGTGCCAGCAGCTTGGGGGACTTCGTCCTCTACGAGCAGTACTTC.

The chain links TRBV27 to TRBJ1-1; D not certain. Trimming shortened V by 5 bases and J by 0 bases, and 10 bases separated the two germline ends. Per the germline V gene, CDR1 is MNHEY and CDR2 is SMNVEV (reference sequence). The CDR3 contains 14 residues. The CDR3 DNA reads TGTGCCAGCAGTCCTTCGAACATGAACACTGAAGCTTTCTTT. This translates into CASSPSNMNTEAFF.

This clone was seen more than once but under ten times. The J gene is TRBJ2-3, the V gene TRBV29-1, with unresolved D. Germline V gives CDR1 SQVTM, CDR2 ANQGSEA. V dropped 7 bases and J dropped 0 bases, with 14 bases sitting between them. The CDR3 covers 14 residues. CDR3 in DNA: TGCAGCGCCCGAACGAGTACTAGCACAGATACGCAGTATTTT. As protein: CSARTSTSTDTQYF.

This clone was seen once. This chain joins TRBV4-1 and TRBJ1-6, with unresolved D. There are 16 residues in the CDR3. Trimming shortened V by 2 bases and J by 3 bases, and 11 bases separated the two germline ends. Germline V CDR1 and CDR2: MGHRA, YSYEKL. CDR3 nucleotide sequence: TGCGCCAGCAGCCAACGGGCTGAGGTCTATAATTCACCCCTCCACTTT. It specifies CASSQRAEVYNSPLHF.

Many counts were recorded for this clone. The sample has other DNA sequences that encode this CDR3 too. V and J are TRBV10-3 and TRBJ2-7, with 7 bases identical to TRBD1. The germline V gene has CDR1 ENHRY and CDR2 SYGVKD. V trimming: 6 bases; J trimming: 4 bases; junction bases outside the gene matches: 3. The CDR3 loop spans 12 amino acids. CDR3: CAIRDREYEQYF. In DNA, the CDR3 is TGTGCCATCAGAGACAGGGAGTACGAGCAGTACTTC.

The rearrangement joins TRBV29-1 to TRBJ1-2, with 8 positions matching TRBD1. The CDR3 is 12 amino acids. Germline V CDR1 and CDR2: SQVTM, ANQGSEA. V lost 3 bases, J lost 5 bases, and 2 bases stayed unmatched. The CDR3 nucleotides read TGCAGCGTTGAGGACAGGGTGTATGGCTACACCTTC. Its protein is CSVEDRVYGYTF.

This clone was found a few times. V is TRBV29-1 and J is TRBJ2-3; 8 bases fit TRBD2. The CDR3 is made up of 14 amino acids. The V and J ends lost 8 bases and 3 bases, in that order; junction bases with no gene match: 10. CDR1 and CDR2 from the germline V gene are SQVTM and ANQGSEA. The CDR3 region is CSLWAGLGTDTQYF. The CDR3 DNA reads as TGCAGCCTCTGGGCGGGACTAGGAACAGATACGCAGTATTTT.

The rearrangement joins TRBV18 to TRBJ2-7; D perhaps matches TRBD1 (6 bases). CDR3 length: 15 amino acids. V was pared by 1 base and J by 3 bases, with 13 bases between. The germline CDR1 and CDR2 sequences are KGHSH and LQKENI. As DNA, the CDR3 is TGTGCCAGCTCACCACGGGACATGTCCCGCTACGAGCAGTACTTC. As protein: CASSPRDMSRYEQYF. Combining the CDR3 with reference TRBV18 and TRBJ2-7 gives the whole variable domain NAGVMQNPRHLVRRRGQEARLRCSPMKGHSHVYWYRQLPEEGLKFMVYLQKENIIDESGMPKERFSAEFPKEGPSILRIQQVVRGDSAAYFCASSPRDMSRYEQYFGPGTRLTVT.

This clone appeared a few times. The chain recombines TRBV10-3 with TRBJ1-1; D unresolved. Trimming took off 6 bases at V and 5 bases at J, with 10 bases between the two ends. The CDR3 extends over 12 amino acids. Per germline, CDR1 ENHRY and CDR2 SYGVKD. CDR3 DNA sequence: TGTGCCATCAGCGCTTGGGATACTGAAGCTTTCTTT. Translating it yields CAISAWDTEAFF.

This clone came up a few times. This sample includes further DNA sequences coding for the same CDR3. The chain employs TRBV29-1 and TRBJ1-2; D is unresolved. CDR1 is SQVTM, CDR2 ANQGSEA, per germline. CDR3 length: 10 residues. V lost 6 bases, J lost 8 bases, and 10 bases lay in between. CDR3: CSVVEGGYTF. CDR3 DNA sequence: TGCAGCGTGGTAGAAGGGGGCTACACCTTC. Together with reference TRBV29-1 and TRBJ1-2, the CDR3 gives the full variable domain: SAVISQKPSRDICQRGTSLTIQCQVDSQVTMMFWYRQQPGQSLTLIATANQGSEATYESGFVIDKFPISRPNLTFSTLTVSNMSPEDSSIYLCSVVEGGYTFGSGTRLTVV.